This TCR beta chain stems from a study of glioma-infiltrating T cells (dated by TCRdb to 2015 to 2016). General notes on the study: TCR alpha- and beta-chain repertoires were sequenced from glioma tissue, non-neoplastic brain tissue and matched peripheral blood mononuclear cells. To gauge divergence between tissue and blood T-cell populations, every tissue-infiltrating repertoire was compared against the peripheral blood repertoire from the same patient. The paired cohort comprised three low-grade glioma patients, roughly 8 primary glioblastoma patients and three non-glioma patients contributing non-neoplastic brain tissue.

Results the study describes overall, beyond this receptor: VJ-independent divergence between tissue and blood was lower than expected in non-neoplastic patients but higher than expected in all gliomas, particularly low-grade gliomas. Small numbers underpinned the group comparisons: roughly eight glioblastoma patients, three low-grade glioma patients and three non-neoplastic patients. Very few CDR3 sequences were shared between tissue and blood, attributed to high CDR3 diversity and limited sampling.

Points on this clonotype: Its antigen remains undetermined. No base-level quality is on record; no much larger clone is a single base apart.

TCR alpha and beta CDR3 regions were amplified with the iRepertoire nested amplicon-rescue multiplex PCR (arm-PCR) platform from RNA. The input for one-step reverse transcription and amplification was roughly 100-450 ng of either tissue mRNA or PBMC total RNA. Following bead purification, Illumina adapters were added by a secondary multiplex PCR, and libraries between 200 and 400 bp were gel-purified. Demultiplexing relied on internal 6-nucleotide barcodes carried by the libraries. Libraries were sequenced on an Illumina MiSeq with 2x220 or 2x250 nucleotide paired-end reads. The authors' analysis ran thus. Paired reads were merged using FLASH 1.2.11 and aligned with BWA-MEM to the GRCh37 human genome, and TRA and TRB reads were then extracted. V and J assignment used an IMGT-derived reference of cassette sequences and CDR3 motifs that included pseudogenes. Reads were translated in three frames, and productive CDR3s were defined by a C…FGXG motif without stop codons. Clonotypes were defined as unique combinations of V-J cassette pair and CDR3 amino acid sequence. Reads were filtered by Hamming distance, with the threshold set by the sequence error rate of each sample in mapped regions. The raw public reads went through TCRdb reprocessing: fastp at Q25, MiXCR clone calling, in-frame beta chains kept. Merged by CDR3 protein, the rows form single entries marked with the most common genes and DNA. The V and J calls, along with clone size, are taken from TCRdb and not from the paper's own processing. The table for this sample lists under 150,000 distinct CDR3 sequences; around 23% of them were counted only once. The ten largest clones take up around a quarter of the sample.

The CDR3, from cysteine to phenylalanine, totals 13 residues. CDR3 DNA only is kept here, 39 bases in frame from base 1. V is pared back by 0 bases and J by 7 bases, with 9 bases lying between the germline termini. As encoded in the germline V gene, CDR1 is SGHTA while CDR2 is FQGTGA. The chain couples TRBV7-3 to TRBJ2-5, with a tentative D gene TRBD1 over 5 matching bases. Source material: glioma tissue, nonneoplastic brain tissue, or PBMCs (not recorded which). This TCR derives from a human donor with low-grade glioma or glioblastoma, undergoing nonglioma brain surgery, or in good health (not recorded which). The DNA reads TGTGCCAGCAGCTTAACTGGGGCCGGGACCCAGTACTTC. This yields the protein CASSLTGAGTQYF.